This entry lists 21 T cell receptor beta chains sequenced from one sample in a study of T cell responses to AZD1222 COVID-19 vaccine. Assay: immunoSEQ multiplex PCR; the TCRdb copy retains only in-frame clones and omits some. The top ten clones hold approximately 2.5% of a sample with around 130,000 clones, roughly 90% of them seen once. The sample was peripheral blood, taken on day 0 of AZD1222 vaccination. The receptor set was obtained from an adult in good health.

This chain joins TRBV7-9 and TRBJ2-1; no definite D call. Trimming removed 5 bases from V and 0 bases from J, with 11 bases in between. CDR1 is SEHNR, CDR2 FQNEAQ, per germline (reference sequence). The CDR3 has 15 amino acids. In DNA form, the CDR3 reads TGTGCCAGCAGCCCTCGACCGAGCTCCTACAATGAGCAGTTCTTC. It is translated as CASSPRPSSYNEQFF.

V usage is TRBV19 and J usage is TRBJ2-7; D possibly corresponds to TRBD1 (6 bases). This CDR3 has 13 amino acids. Per the germline V gene, CDR1 is LNHDA and CDR2 is SQIVND (reference sequence). Trimming cost V 5 bases and J 0 bases, with 8 bases left between them. The CDR3 sequence: CASSLDSSYEQYF. CDR3 DNA: TGTGCCAGTAGTCTGGACAGCTCCTACGAGCAGTACTTC.

To note about this clone: At one boundary the junction diverges from the germline segment, which might be a read error. This chain links TRBV11-1 with TRBJ1-1; the match to TRBD1 covers 8 bases. The germline V gene encodes CDR1 SGHAT and CDR2 FQDESV (reference sequence). This CDR3 comprises 14 residues. This CDR3 is CASSRETGVGEALF. CDR3 in DNA: TGTGCCAGCAGCCGCGAGACAGGGGTTGGTGAAGCTCTCTTT.

This clone has just one count. V is TRBV6-4 and J is TRBJ2-2, with TRBD1 identical over 9 bases. The CDR3 runs 15 residues. The J segment lost 7 bases and the V segment lost 4 bases, leaving 7 bases of the junction unmatched. Germline values: CDR1 MRHNA, CDR2 SNTAGT. This chain's CDR3 is CASSAYRGPGGELFF. In DNA, the CDR3 is TGTGCCAGCAGTGCCTACAGGGGGCCCGGCGGGGAGCTGTTTTTT.

V and J are TRBV5-1 and TRBJ1-2; 8 bases are shared with TRBD1. CDR3 length: 15 amino acids. Germline lookup yields CDR1 SGHRS and CDR2 YFSETQ. J lost 3 bases, V lost 0 bases, and 4 bases had no gene match. The CDR3 sequence: CASSLEHRGDYGYTF. The CDR3 DNA reads TGCGCCAGCAGCTTGGAACACAGGGGGGACTATGGCTACACCTTC. Full variable domain (outside the CDR3, taken from reference TRBV5-1 and TRBJ1-2): KAGVTQTPRYLIKTRGQQVTLSCSPISGHRSVSWYQQTPGQGLQFLFEYFSETQRNKGNFPGRFSGRQFSNSRSEMNVSTLELGDSALYLCASSLEHRGDYGYTFGSGTRLTVV.

This clone was counted once. Written as DNA, the CDR3 is TGTGCCAGCAGCGAATCGTCAGCTGAAGTTGCTGAGCAGTTCTTC. Its protein is CASSESSAEVAEQFF. The chain uses TRBV9 and TRBJ2-1; D uncertain. This CDR3 is 15 amino acids long. Germline V gene lookup returns CDR1 SGDLS and CDR2 YYNGEE. V lost 3 bases and J lost 9, with 19 bases in between.

This chain uses TRBV6-5 with TRBJ2-1; 11 bases align to TRBD2. Trimming cost V 4 bases and J 10 bases; bases outside gene matches: 9. The CDR3 loop spans 15 amino acids. Germline V lookup: CDR1 MNHEY, CDR2 SVGAGI. CDR3 sequence reads: CASSLVAGGPGEQFF. The CDR3 nucleotides are TGTGCCAGCAGTTTAGTAGCGGGGGGGCCAGGGGAGCAGTTCTTC.

The chain combines TRBV25-1 with TRBJ2-2, with 8 bases that match TRBD1. Germline V lookup: CDR1 MGHDK, CDR2 SYGVNS. This CDR3 has 16 residues. Trimming took 3 bases from V and 5 from J; bases not matched to a gene: 8. CDR3 amino acids: CASSDPRTGSTGELFF. The CDR3 DNA follows: TGTGCCAGCAGTGACCCAAGGACAGGGAGTACCGGGGAGCTGTTTTTT. The full variable domain, completed using reference TRBV25-1 and TRBJ2-2, is EADIYQTPRYLVIGTGKKITLECSQTMGHDKMYWYQQDPGMELHLIHYSYGVNSTEKGDLSSESTVSRIRTEHFPLTLESARPSHTSQYLCASSDPRTGSTGELFFGEGSRLTVL.

The chain has TRBV24-1 and TRBJ2-1; 11 bases align to TRBD2. The CDR3 length is 17 residues. Germline assignment: CDR1 KGHDR and CDR2 SFDVKD. The trim removed 1 base at V and 7 bases at J, leaving 8 bases unmatched. CDR3 sequence: CATSDFLTSGRANEQFF. The CDR3 DNA reads as TGTGCCACCAGTGATTTCCTTACTAGCGGGAGAGCGAATGAGCAGTTCTTC.

The chain joins TRBV5-1 to TRBJ2-1; TRBD2 matches at 11 bases. Germline-derived CDR1 and CDR2 are SGHRS and YFSETQ. The CDR3 is 14 residues long. Trimming cost V 0 bases and J 9 bases; bases outside gene matches: 2. CDR3: CASSLGLAGPEQFF. The CDR3, as DNA: TGCGCCAGCAGCTTGGGACTAGCGGGACCTGAGCAGTTCTTC.

The V gene is TRBV6-5, the J gene TRBJ2-5, with 7 bases that match TRBD1. Germline V gives CDR1 MNHEY, CDR2 SVGAGI. The V segment lost 5 bases and the J segment 3 bases; nucleotides outside the gene matches: 3. There are 13 residues in the CDR3. CDR3 in amino acids: CASSPTGKETQYF. CDR3 DNA: TGTGCCAGCAGTCCGACAGGGAAAGAGACCCAGTACTTC.

The genes are TRBV27 and TRBJ1-6, with 7 bases identical to TRBD1. The CDR3 contains 16 residues. V lost 6 bases to trimming and J lost 3 bases; unmatched junction nucleotides: 8. Germline loops: CDR1 MNHEY, CDR2 SMNVEV (reference sequence). Written as DNA, the CDR3 is TGTGCCAGCAGCCATCACCGACAGGGCTATAATTCACCCCTCCACTTT. It specifies CASSHHRQGYNSPLHF.

J is TRBJ1-1 and V is TRBV7-2; no firm D call. V dropped 5 bases and J dropped 5 bases, with 9 bases sitting between them. There are 12 residues in the CDR3. CDR1 and CDR2 from the germline V gene are SGHTA and FQGNSA. The CDR3 DNA reads TGTGCCAGCAGCGTGAGTCAAACTGAAGCTTTCTTT. This codes for CASSVSQTEAFF.

V and J are TRBV27 and TRBJ2-7; D is undetermined. The CDR3 sequence is 13 residues long. Between the trimmed V and J ends, which lost 3 bases and 5 bases, there was a span of 11 bases. Germline V gives CDR1 MNHEY, CDR2 SMNVEV (reference sequence). CDR3 loop: CASSFRSPDEQYF. The CDR3 coding sequence is TGTGCCAGCAGTTTCCGCAGTCCGGACGAGCAGTACTTC.

This clone occurred once. The rearrangement uses TRBV4-3 and TRBJ1-4, with 7 nucleotides matching TRBD1. Germline V gene lookup returns CDR1 LGHNA and CDR2 YSLEER. The ends lost 1 base at V and 6 bases at J; junction bases unmatched: 8. The CDR3 runs 16 residues. The CDR3 loop is CASSQGFEGADEKLFF. The CDR3 coding sequence is TGCGCCAGCAGCCAAGGGTTCGAGGGGGCAGATGAAAAACTGTTTTTT.

The gene calls are TRBV2 and TRBJ1-1, with D unresolved. V dropped 7 bases and J dropped 6 bases, with 12 bases sitting between them. The CDR3 contains 12 residues. Per the germline V gene, CDR1 is SNHLY and CDR2 is FYNNEI. CDR3 protein: CASIRVGPEAFF. CDR3 bases: TGTGCCAGCATTCGAGTAGGCCCTGAAGCTTTCTTT.

The chain combines TRBV30 with TRBJ2-7; D remains unclear. The CDR3 length is 12 residues. V was cut by 3 bases and J by 2 bases, with 8 bases left in between. The germline V gene encodes CDR1 GTSNPN and CDR2 SVGIG (reference sequence). This CDR3 is CAWRTAAYEQYF. CDR3 DNA sequence: TGTGCCTGGAGGACGGCCGCCTACGAGCAGTACTTC. The full variable domain, its missing parts supplied by reference TRBV30 and TRBJ2-7, is SQTIHQWPATLVQPVGSPLSLECTVEGTSNPNLYWYRQAAGRGLQLLFYSVGIGQISSEVPQNLSASRPQDRQFILSSKKLLLSDSGFYLCAWRTAAYEQYFGPGTRLTVT.

The rearrangement uses TRBV30 and TRBJ2-1; D is ambiguous. V dropped 5 bases and J dropped 5 bases, with 22 bases sitting between them. Looked up from germline, CDR1 is GTSNPN and CDR2 is SVGIG (reference sequence). The CDR3 contains 16 residues. The CDR3 DNA reads as TGTGCCTGGGTCCCACCCTCCCTGGCGGAGCACAATGAGCAGTTCTTC. Residues: CAWVPPSLAEHNEQFF.

The chain couples TRBV6-4 to TRBJ2-2, with 7 bases fitting TRBD1. V gave up 6 bases and J gave up 7 bases; unmatched junction bases: 8. Germline assignment: CDR1 MRHNA and CDR2 SNTAGT. The length of the CDR3 is 14 residues. CDR3 nucleotide sequence: TGTGCCAGCAGCATAACAGGGGTCGGCGGGGAGCTGTTTTTT. It specifies CASSITGVGGELFF.

The gene calls are TRBV6-5 and TRBJ2-7; 7 bases line up with TRBD2. The V gene end was trimmed by 4 bases and the J gene end by 0 bases; junction bases not matched to a gene: 3. This CDR3 comprises 14 residues. Looked up from germline, CDR1 is MNHEY and CDR2 is SVGAGI. The CDR3 bases are TGTGCCAGCAGTTCTAGCGGTGGCTCCTACGAGCAGTACTTC. It is translated as CASSSSGGSYEQYF.

The rearrangement uses TRBV27 and TRBJ2-7, with TRBD2 matching 9 bases. Germline V gene lookup returns CDR1 MNHEY and CDR2 SMNVEV (reference sequence). Trimming removed 4 bases from V and 2 bases from J; junction bases left unmatched: 6. The CDR3 length is 15 residues. As DNA, the CDR3 is TGTGCCAGCAGTTCGCGCGGCGGGGGGGCCTACGAGCAGTACTTC. This codes for CASSSRGGGAYEQYF.